This entry lists 5 T cell receptor beta chains sequenced from one sample in a study of early T cells in non-severe SARS-CoV-2 infection. Using its own MiXCR run on the 5' RACE reads, TCRdb lists one record per CDR3 protein. The sample includes some 110,000 distinct CDR3 sequences, 14% to 15% of them seen just once. Sequenced: whole blood. Receptor source: an adult who was a healthcare worker with PCR-confirmed SARS-CoV-2 infection or an uninfected control (not recorded which).

This clonotype has just a few counts. This chain connects TRBV7-8 to TRBJ1-5; D is unclear. V lost 5 bases and J 4 bases, leaving 9 bases between the germline ends. The germline V gene encodes CDR1 SGHVS and CDR2 FQNEAQ. This CDR3 is built from 13 residues. CDR3 amino acids: CASSPQENQPQHF. The CDR3 nucleotides are TGTGCCAGCAGCCCTCAGGAGAATCAGCCCCAGCATTTT.

The V and J genes are TRBV27 and TRBJ2-1, with D maybe TRBD1 (6 bases). The CDR3 runs to 14 residues. Germline CDR1 MNHEY, CDR2 SMNVEV (reference sequence). The V and J ends lost 11 bases and 5 bases respectively, with 19 bases between them. This CDR3 is CAGAWGHSDNEQFF. The CDR3 DNA reads TGTGCCGGTGCCTGGGGGCATTCTGACAATGAGCAGTTCTTC.

This clonotype was found a few times. The genes are TRBV6-1 and TRBJ2-3; the match to TRBD2 covers 9 bases. The V segment lost 11 bases and the J segment 6 bases; nucleotides outside the gene matches: 6. This CDR3 has 12 amino acids. CDR1 is MNHNS, CDR2 SASEGT, per germline. The CDR3 reads CAGSSGGDTQYF. For the CDR3, the DNA is TGTGCCGGATCAAGCGGGGGGGATACGCAGTATTTT.

The V call is TRBV7-2, the J call TRBJ2-3; 8 bases line up with TRBD2. This CDR3 spans 16 amino acids. The V segment lost 5 bases and the J segment 4 bases; nucleotides outside the gene matches: 11. Germline lookup yields CDR1 SGHTA and CDR2 FQGNSA. CDR3 sequence (DNA): TGTGCCAGCAGCCAGGCGGGGCGGGGGGACGCAGATACGCAGTATTTT. The encoded protein is CASSQAGRGDADTQYF.

In its sample, this clonotype was seen a few times. This chain joins TRBV11-1 and TRBJ2-7; D perhaps matches TRBD1 (5 bases). The CDR3 totals 15 residues. The germline V gene encodes CDR1 SGHAT and CDR2 FQDESV (reference sequence). The ends were cut back, 4 bases at V and 6 bases at J, with 19 bases in the middle. CDR3 in DNA: TGTGCCAGCAGCTCCCAACAGGTACGGGCATCCGAGCAGTACTTC. As protein: CASSSQQVRASEQYF.